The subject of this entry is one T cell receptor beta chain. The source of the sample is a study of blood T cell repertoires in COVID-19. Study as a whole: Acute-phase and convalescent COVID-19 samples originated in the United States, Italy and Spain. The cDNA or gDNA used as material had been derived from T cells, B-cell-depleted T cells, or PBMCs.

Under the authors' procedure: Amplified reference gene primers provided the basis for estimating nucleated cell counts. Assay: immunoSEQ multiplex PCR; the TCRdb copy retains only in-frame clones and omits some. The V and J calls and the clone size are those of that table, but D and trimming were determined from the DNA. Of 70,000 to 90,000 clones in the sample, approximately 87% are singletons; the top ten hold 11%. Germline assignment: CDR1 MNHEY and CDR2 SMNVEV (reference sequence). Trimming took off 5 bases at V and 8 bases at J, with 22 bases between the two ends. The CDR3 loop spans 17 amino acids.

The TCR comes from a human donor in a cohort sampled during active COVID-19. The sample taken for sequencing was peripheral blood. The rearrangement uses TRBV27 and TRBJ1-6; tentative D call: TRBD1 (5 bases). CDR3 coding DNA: TGTGCCAGCAGTACTGGAGAATGGCCAGGGAGGCATTCACCCCTCCACTTT. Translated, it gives CASSTGEWPGRHSPLHF.